This T cell receptor beta chain was captured in a study of a mutant IDH1 vaccine in newly diagnosed glioma. Across the whole study: Sex among treated patients split 62.5% male, roughly 40% female; mean age was roughly 40 years. General study results and limits: Researchers report vaccine-induced immune responses in approximately 95% of patients.

This clone has only a few counts. What it recognizes is unknown. The sample's time point: week 35, safety follow-up. In the vaccine, a single dose held 300 ug of the mutant IDH1 20-mer peptide, along with topical imiquimod. Some clones are missing from TCRdb's copy, which holds only in-frame ones; the method was immunoSEQ multiplex PCR. The sample yields some 42,000 clones, roughly 83% seen once. V lost 5 bases and J 3 bases, leaving 8 bases between the germline ends. The CDR3 runs to 13 residues. The germline V gene has CDR1 LNHDA and CDR2 SQIVND (reference sequence). The chain recombines TRBV19 with TRBJ1-5; no firm D call. This TCR was recovered from a woman between 50 and 59 years old with glioma. The specimen comprised PBMCs, sampled from a glioma patient whose treatment included an IDH1 peptide vaccine. CDR3 nucleotide sequence: TGTGCCAGTAGTCTCATAGACAATCAGCCCCAGCATTTT. Amino acids: CASSLIDNQPQHF.